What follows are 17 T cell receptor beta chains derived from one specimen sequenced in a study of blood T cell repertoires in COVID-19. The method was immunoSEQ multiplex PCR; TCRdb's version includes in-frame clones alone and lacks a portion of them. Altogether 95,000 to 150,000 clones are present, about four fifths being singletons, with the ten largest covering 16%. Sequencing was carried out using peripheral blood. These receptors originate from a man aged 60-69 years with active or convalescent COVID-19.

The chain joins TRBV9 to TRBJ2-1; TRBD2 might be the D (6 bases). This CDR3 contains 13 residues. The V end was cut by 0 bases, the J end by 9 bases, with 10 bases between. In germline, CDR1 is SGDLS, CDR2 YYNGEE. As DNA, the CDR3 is TGTGCCAGCAGCGTAGCGGGAGCGGGTGAGCAGTTCTTC. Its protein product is CASSVAGAGEQFF.

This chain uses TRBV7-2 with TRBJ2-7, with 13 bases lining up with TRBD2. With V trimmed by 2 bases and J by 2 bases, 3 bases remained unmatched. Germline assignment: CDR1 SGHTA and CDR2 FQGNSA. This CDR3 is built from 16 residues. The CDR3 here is CASSLTSGRAAYEQYF. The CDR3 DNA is TGTGCCAGCAGCTTAACTAGCGGGAGGGCTGCCTACGAGCAGTACTTC.

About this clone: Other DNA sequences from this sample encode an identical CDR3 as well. Here the CDR3 reads CASSYGGTEAFF. The CDR3 DNA sequence: TGTGCCAGCAGTTACGGCGGGACTGAAGCTTTCTTT. The chain carries TRBV6-5 and TRBJ1-1; the D is unclear. The CDR3 consists of 12 residues. Trimming took off 2 bases at V and 5 bases at J, with 6 bases between the two ends. The germline gives CDR1 MNHEY, CDR2 SVGAGI.

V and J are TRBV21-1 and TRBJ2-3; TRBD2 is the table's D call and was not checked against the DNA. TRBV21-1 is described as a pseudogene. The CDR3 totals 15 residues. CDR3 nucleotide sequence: TGTGCCAGCAGCCCCCCGGGAAGGAAGGCAGATACGCAGTATTTT. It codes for CASSPPGRKADTQYF.

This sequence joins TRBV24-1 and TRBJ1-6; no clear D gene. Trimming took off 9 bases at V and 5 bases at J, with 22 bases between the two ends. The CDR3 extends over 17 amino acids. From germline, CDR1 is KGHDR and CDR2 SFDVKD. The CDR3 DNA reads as TGTGCCACCCCAGGTTTTGAGGAGGCGTTCAATAATTCACCCCTCCACTTT. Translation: CATPGFEEAFNNSPLHF.

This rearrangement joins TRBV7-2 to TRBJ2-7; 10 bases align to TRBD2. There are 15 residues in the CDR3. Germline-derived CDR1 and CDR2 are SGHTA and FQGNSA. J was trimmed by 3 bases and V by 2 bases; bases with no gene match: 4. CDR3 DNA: TGTGCCAGCAGCTTACAAGCGGGAGGGGGCTACGAGCAGTACTTC. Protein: CASSLQAGGGYEQYF. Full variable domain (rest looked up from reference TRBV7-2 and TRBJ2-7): GAGVSQSPSNKVTEKGKDVELRCDPISGHTALYWYRQSLGQGLEFLIYFQGNSAPDKSGLPSDRFSAERTGGSVSTLTIQRTQQEDSAVYLCASSLQAGGGYEQYFGPGTRLTVT.

DNA of the CDR3: TGTGCCAGCTCACCAACAGGACAGGACGTATATGGCTACACCTTC. Translating it yields CASSPTGQDVYGYTF. The chain couples TRBV18 to TRBJ1-2; 7 bases fit TRBD1. Germline V gives CDR1 KGHSH, CDR2 LQKENI. Unmatched junction bases numbered 8, after V lost 2 bases and J lost 5 bases. The CDR3 sequence is 15 residues long. Complete variable domain (other parts from reference TRBV18 and TRBJ1-2): NAGVMQNPRHLVRRRGQEARLRCSPMKGHSHVYWYRQLPEEGLKFMVYLQKENIIDESGMPKERFSAEFPKEGPSILRIQQVVRGDSAAYFCASSPTGQDVYGYTFGSGTRLTVV.

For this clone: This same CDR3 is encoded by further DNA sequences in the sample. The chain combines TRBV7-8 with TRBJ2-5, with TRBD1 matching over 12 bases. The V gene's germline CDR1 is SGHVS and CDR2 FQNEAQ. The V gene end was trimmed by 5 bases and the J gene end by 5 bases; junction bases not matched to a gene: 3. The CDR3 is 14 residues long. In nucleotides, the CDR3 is TGTGCCAGCAGCCGGGACAGGGGGCCCGAGACCCAGTACTTC. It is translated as CASSRDRGPETQYF. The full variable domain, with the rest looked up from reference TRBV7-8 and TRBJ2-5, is GAGVSQSPRYKVAKRGQDVALRCDPISGHVSLFWYQQALGQGPEFLTYFQNEAQLDKSGLPSDRFFAERPEGSVSTLKIQRTQQEDSAVYLCASSRDRGPETQYFGPGTRLLVL.

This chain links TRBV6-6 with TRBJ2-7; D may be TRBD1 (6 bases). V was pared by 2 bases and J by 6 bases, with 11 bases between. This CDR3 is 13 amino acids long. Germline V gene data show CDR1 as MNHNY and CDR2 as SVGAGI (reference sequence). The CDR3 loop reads CASSYGGEGEQYF. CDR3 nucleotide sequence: TGTGCCAGCAGTTACGGGGGCGAGGGCGAGCAGTACTTC.

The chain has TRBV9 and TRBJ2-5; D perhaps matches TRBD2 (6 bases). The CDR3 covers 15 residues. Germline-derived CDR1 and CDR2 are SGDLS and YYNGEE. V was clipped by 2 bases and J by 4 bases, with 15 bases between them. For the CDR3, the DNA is TGTGCCAGCAGCGTTCAGGCATGGGGAGGAGAGACCCAGTACTTC. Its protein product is CASSVQAWGGETQYF. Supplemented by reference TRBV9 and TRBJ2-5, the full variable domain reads DSGVTQTPKHLITATGQRVTLRCSPRSGDLSVYWYQQSLDQGLQFLIQYYNGEERAKGNILERFSAQQFPDLHSELNLSSLELGDSALYFCASSVQAWGGETQYFGPGTRLLVL.

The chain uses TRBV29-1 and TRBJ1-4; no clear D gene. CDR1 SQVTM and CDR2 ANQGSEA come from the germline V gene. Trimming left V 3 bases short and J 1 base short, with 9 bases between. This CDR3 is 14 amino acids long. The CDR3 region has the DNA TGCAGCGTTGATGAGTATGGAACTAATGAAAAACTGTTTTTT. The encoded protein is CSVDEYGTNEKLFF.

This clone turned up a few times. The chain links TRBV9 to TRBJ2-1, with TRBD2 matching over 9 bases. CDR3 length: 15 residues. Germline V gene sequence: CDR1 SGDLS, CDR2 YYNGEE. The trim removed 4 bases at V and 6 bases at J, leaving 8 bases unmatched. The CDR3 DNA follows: TGTGCCAGCAGCTCCCAGCCAGCGGGGGGCAATGAGCAGTTCTTC. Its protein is CASSSQPAGGNEQFF.

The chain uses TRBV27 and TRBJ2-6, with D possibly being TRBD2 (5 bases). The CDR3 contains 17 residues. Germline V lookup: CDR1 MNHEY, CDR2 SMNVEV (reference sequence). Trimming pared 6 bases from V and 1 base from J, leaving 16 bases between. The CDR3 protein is CASREYGVRSGANVLTF. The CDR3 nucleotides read TGTGCCAGCAGGGAGTACGGGGTTCGGTCTGGGGCCAACGTCCTGACTTTC.

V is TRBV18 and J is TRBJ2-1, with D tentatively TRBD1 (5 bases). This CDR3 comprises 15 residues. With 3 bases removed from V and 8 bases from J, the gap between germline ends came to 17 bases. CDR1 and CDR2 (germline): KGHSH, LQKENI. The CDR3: CASSPAARVSDEQFF. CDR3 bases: TGTGCCAGCTCACCGGCGGCCAGGGTCTCCGATGAGCAGTTCTTC.

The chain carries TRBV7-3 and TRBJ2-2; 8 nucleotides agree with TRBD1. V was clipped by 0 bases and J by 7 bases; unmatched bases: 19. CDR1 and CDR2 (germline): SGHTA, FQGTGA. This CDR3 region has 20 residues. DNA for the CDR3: TGTGCCAGCAGCTTAACGGGCCCCGGGGACAGGATCGCTGTGGGCGGGGAGCTGTTTTTT. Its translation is CASSLTGPGDRIAVGGELFF.

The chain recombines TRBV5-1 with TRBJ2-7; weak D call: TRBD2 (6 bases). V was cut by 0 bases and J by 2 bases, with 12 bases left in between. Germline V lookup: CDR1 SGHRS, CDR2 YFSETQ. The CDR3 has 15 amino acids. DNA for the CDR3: TGCGCCAGCAGCTTGGCAACTAGCTCCGCCTACGAGCAGTACTTC. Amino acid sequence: CASSLATSSAYEQYF.

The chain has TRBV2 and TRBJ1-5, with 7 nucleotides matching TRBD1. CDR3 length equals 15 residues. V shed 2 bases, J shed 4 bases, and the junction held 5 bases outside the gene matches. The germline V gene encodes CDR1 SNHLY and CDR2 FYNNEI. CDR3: CASSETSGGNQPQHF. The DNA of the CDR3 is TGTGCCAGCAGTGAAACGTCAGGGGGTAATCAGCCCCAGCATTTT.